A single sample is the source of the 10 T cell receptor beta chains below, sequenced in a study of PD-1 blockade in classical Hodgkin lymphoma (TCRdb year 2020). The sample's time point label, in plain terms: cycle 1 day 1 (C1D1), immediately before nivolumab initiation. Every trial patient had relapsed following autologous stem cell transplantation, and prior brentuximab vedotin exposure was what differed among cohorts A, B and C. Libraries were made using the immunoSEQ multiplex PCR assay. Sourced from immuneACCESS, this table was stored by TCRdb with only in-frame sequences that have V and J called. A share of the clones is absent; for the studies checked, an unresolved V gene accounts for under half, and the remainder has no known explanation. The sample yields roughly 15,000 clones; less than 70% were counted once. Around 11% of the sample lies in the top ten. The sample was peripheral blood mononuclear cells (PBMCs), taken at baseline. Receptors were obtained from a human donor with classical Hodgkin lymphoma.

The rearrangement links TRBV6-1 to TRBJ1-1; 7 nucleotides agree with TRBD1. This CDR3 has 13 residues. Trimming took 2 bases from V and 10 from J; bases not matched to a gene: 7. Germline values: CDR1 MNHNS, CDR2 SASEGT. The CDR3 region is CASSENRGRLAFF. CDR3 nucleotides: TGTGCCAGCAGTGAAAATAGGGGGCGCCTAGCTTTCTTT.

The chain is built from TRBV29-1 and TRBJ2-1; 12 nucleotides agree with TRBD2. CDR1 is SQVTM and CDR2 is ANQGSEA in the germline V gene. The CDR3 loop spans 16 amino acids. V was pared by 0 bases and J by 9 bases, with 9 bases of the junction left unmatched. For the CDR3, the DNA is TGCAGCGTTGAAGAGTTCAGGACTAGCGGGATGGGTGAGCAGTTCTTC. Amino acid sequence: CSVEEFRTSGMGEQFF.

This rearrangement joins TRBV5-6 to TRBJ2-7; 9 positions agree with TRBD2. This CDR3 has 15 residues. Germline-derived CDR1 and CDR2 are SGHDT and YYEEEE. V was pared by 5 bases and J by 0 bases, with 6 bases of the junction left unmatched. DNA for the CDR3: TGTGCCAGCAGTATTGATAGCGGGAGCTCCTACGAGCAGTACTTC. Its protein product is CASSIDSGSSYEQYF.

This clone came up a few times. The rearrangement joins TRBV28 to TRBJ1-5; D remains unclear. With 2 bases removed from V and 0 bases from J, the gap between germline ends came to 5 bases. Per germline, CDR1 MDHEN and CDR2 SYDVKM. CDR3 size: 14 residues. The CDR3 spells CASSLLNSNQPQHF. The CDR3 DNA is TGTGCCAGCAGTTTACTGAATAGCAATCAGCCCCAGCATTTT.

Only a few counts were recorded for this clone. The gene calls are TRBV7-9 and TRBJ2-7, with D possibly TRBD2 on 5 matching bases. The CDR3 spans 13 residues. In germline, CDR1 is SEHNR, CDR2 FQNEAQ (reference sequence). Trimming shortened V by 2 bases and J by 5 bases, and 10 bases separated the two germline ends. The chain's CDR3 is CASSLLSGNEQYF. In DNA form, the CDR3 reads TGTGCCAGCAGCTTATTATCGGGGAACGAGCAGTACTTC.

The chain uses TRBV15 and TRBJ1-1; D is ambiguous. V was shortened by 6 bases and J by 6 bases, with 14 bases between the two germline ends. The CDR3 is made up of 13 amino acids. Germline V lookup: CDR1 LNHNV, CDR2 YYDKDF (reference sequence). This CDR3 is CATRVVRSAEAFF. The CDR3, as DNA: TGTGCCACCAGAGTCGTGAGGTCGGCTGAAGCTTTCTTT.

This chain uses TRBV28 with TRBJ2-3, with D maybe TRBD1 (6 bases). Germline CDR1 is MDHEN and CDR2 is SYDVKM. Deletions cut 9 bases from V and 2 bases from J, with 21 bases between. This CDR3 comprises 16 residues. The CDR3 DNA follows: TGTGCCAGTGTGGTAAGACGGGACACGGCCACAGATACGCAGTATTTT. Residues: CASVVRRDTATDTQYF.

This clone was counted a single time. The rearrangement links TRBV5-1 to TRBJ2-1; TRBD2 aligns across 10 bases. The CDR3 has 16 amino acids. The J segment lost 8 bases and the V segment lost 1 base, leaving 9 bases of the junction unmatched. Per the germline V gene, CDR1 is SGHRS and CDR2 is YFSETQ. The CDR3 protein is CASSLMLAGVGDEQFF. Here the CDR3 DNA reads TGCGCCAGCAGCTTGATGCTAGCGGGAGTGGGCGATGAGCAGTTCTTC.

This clone was detected only once. The J gene is TRBJ2-1, the V gene TRBV5-4; possible D gene TRBD1, 5 bases. V dropped 2 bases and J dropped 8 bases, with 8 bases sitting between them. The CDR3 is 12 amino acids. CDR1 SGHNT and CDR2 YYREEE come from the germline V gene (reference sequence). Here the CDR3 DNA reads TGTGCCAGCAGCTTCAGGGCGGATGAGCAGTTCTTC. Protein product: CASSFRADEQFF.

The rearrangement uses TRBV2 and TRBJ2-1; D is ambiguous. This CDR3 contains 14 residues. Trimming took 8 bases from V and 7 from J, leaving 18 bases between them. Germline V gene lookup returns CDR1 SNHLY and CDR2 FYNNEI. CDR3 nucleotides: TGTGCCAGCCGCAGCGTCCCAGCGAGGAATGAGCAGTTCTTC. This translates into CASRSVPARNEQFF.